This paragraph covers one TCR beta chain sequence. Its specificity is not known. The data were taken from a study of T cell responses to AZD1222 COVID-19 vaccine. General study findings and limits: The CD4 TCRs associated with vaccination extended across spike and predominated at 160-218 and 743-854. Baseline serology detected seropositivity in only six AZD1222 recipients. Donor demographics were predominantly white British with a female majority; clonal diversity may be underestimated.

Profiling relied on immunoSEQ multiplex PCR, and the TCRdb table lists in-frame clones only, not all of them. The sample has fewer than 90,000 clones, over 80% seen once. J lost 3 bases, V lost 3 bases, and 6 bases had no gene match. From germline, CDR1 is LGHDT and CDR2 YNNKEL (reference sequence). This CDR3 has 15 residues. Specimen: peripheral blood, collected 28 days after the second AZD1222 dose. The rearrangement links TRBV3-1 (or the pseudogene TRBV3-2) to TRBJ1-2; 8 bases line up with TRBD1. This receptor was taken from an adult who received the AZD1222 COVID-19 vaccine. The CDR3 here is CASSQGDRTHYGYTF. DNA for the CDR3: TGTGCCAGCAGCCAGGGGGACAGGACCCACTATGGCTACACCTTC.